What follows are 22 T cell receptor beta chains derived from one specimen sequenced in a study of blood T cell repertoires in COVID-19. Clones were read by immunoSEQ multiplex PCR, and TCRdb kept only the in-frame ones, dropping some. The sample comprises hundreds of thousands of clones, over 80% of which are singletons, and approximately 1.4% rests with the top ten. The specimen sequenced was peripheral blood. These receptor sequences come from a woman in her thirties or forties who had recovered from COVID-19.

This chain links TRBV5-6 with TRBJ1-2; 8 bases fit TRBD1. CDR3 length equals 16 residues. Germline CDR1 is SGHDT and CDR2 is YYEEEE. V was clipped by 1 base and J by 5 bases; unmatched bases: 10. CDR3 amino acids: CASSLNRDRTLYGYTF. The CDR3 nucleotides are TGTGCCAGCAGCTTGAACCGGGACAGGACCTTATATGGCTACACCTTC.

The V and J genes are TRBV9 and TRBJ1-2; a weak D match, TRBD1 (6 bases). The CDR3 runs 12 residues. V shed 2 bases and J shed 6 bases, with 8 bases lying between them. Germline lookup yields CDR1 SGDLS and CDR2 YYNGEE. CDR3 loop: CASSVYRDGYTF. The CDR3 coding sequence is TGTGCCAGCAGCGTGTACAGGGATGGCTACACCTTC. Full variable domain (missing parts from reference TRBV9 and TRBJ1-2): DSGVTQTPKHLITATGQRVTLRCSPRSGDLSVYWYQQSLDQGLQFLIQYYNGEERAKGNILERFSAQQFPDLHSELNLSSLELGDSALYFCASSVYRDGYTFGSGTRLTVV.

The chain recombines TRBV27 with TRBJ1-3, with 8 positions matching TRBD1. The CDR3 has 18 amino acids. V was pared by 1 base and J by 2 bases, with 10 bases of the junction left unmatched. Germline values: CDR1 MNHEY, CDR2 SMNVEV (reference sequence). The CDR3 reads CASSLFGGRGQAGNTIYF. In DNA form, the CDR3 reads TGTGCCAGCAGTTTATTCGGCGGCAGGGGGCAGGCTGGAAACACCATATATTTT.

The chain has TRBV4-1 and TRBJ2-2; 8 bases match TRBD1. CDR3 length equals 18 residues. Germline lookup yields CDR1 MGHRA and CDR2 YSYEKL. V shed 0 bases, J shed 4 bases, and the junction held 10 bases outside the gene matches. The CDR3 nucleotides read TGCGCCAGCAGCCAAGAGGGCCAGGGGGCATGGAGCACCGGGGAGCTGTTTTTT. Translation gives CASSQEGQGAWSTGELFF.

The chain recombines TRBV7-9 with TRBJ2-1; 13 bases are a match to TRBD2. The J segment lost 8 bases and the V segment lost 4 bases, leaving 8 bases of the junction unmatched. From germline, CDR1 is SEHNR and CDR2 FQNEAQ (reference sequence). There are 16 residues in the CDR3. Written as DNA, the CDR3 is TGTGCCAGCAGCTCCCTGACTAGCGGGGGGATCGATGAGCAGTTCTTC. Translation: CASSSLTSGGIDEQFF.

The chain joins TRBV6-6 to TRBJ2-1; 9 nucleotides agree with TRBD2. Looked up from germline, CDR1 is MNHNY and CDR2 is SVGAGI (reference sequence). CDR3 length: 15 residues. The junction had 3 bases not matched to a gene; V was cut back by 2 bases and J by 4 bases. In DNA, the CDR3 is TGTGCCAGCAGTTACCCGCTAGCGGGGTACAATGAGCAGTTCTTC. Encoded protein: CASSYPLAGYNEQFF.

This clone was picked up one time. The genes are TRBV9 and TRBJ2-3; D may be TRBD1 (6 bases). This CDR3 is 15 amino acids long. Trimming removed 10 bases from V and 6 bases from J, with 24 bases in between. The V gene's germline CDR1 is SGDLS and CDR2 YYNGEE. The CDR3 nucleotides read TGTGCCTCTGCCGTAACCACAGGGCTCGGGGATACGCAGTATTTT. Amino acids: CASAVTTGLGDTQYF.

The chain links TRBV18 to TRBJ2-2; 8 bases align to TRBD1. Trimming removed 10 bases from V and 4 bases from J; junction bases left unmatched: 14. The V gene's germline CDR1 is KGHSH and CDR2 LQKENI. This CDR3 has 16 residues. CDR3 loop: CATTSSGGRGTGELFF. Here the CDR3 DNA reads TGTGCCACCACCTCCTCAGGGGGCCGGGGCACCGGGGAGCTGTTTTTT.

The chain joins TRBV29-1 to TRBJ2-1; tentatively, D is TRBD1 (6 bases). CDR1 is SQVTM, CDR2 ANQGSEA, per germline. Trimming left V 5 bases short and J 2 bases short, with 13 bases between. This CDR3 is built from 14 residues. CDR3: CSVHGEGAYNEQFF. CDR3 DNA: TGCAGCGTTCATGGAGAGGGGGCCTACAATGAGCAGTTCTTC.

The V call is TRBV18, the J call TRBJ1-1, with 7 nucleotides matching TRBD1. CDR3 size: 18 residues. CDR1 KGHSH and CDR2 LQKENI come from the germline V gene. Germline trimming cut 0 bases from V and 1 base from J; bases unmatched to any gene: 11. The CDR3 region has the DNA TGTGCCAGCTCACCACCCGGACAGGCCCGGCTAGGGAACACTGAAGCTTTCTTT. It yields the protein CASSPPGQARLGNTEAFF.

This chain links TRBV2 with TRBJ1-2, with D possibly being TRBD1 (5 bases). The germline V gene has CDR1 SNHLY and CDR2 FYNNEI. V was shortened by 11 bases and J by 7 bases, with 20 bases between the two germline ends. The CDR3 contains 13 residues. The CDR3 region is CAAGRGLDTGYTF. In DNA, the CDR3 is TGTGCCGCTGGGAGGGGACTGGATACTGGCTACACCTTC.

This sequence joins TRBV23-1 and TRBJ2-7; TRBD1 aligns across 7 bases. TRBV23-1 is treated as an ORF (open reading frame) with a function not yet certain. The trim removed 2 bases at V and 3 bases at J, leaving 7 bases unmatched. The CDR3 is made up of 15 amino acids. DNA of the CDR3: TGCGCCAGCAGTCAAGGGGATCGGGACAGCTACGAGCAGTACTTC. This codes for CASSQGDRDSYEQYF.

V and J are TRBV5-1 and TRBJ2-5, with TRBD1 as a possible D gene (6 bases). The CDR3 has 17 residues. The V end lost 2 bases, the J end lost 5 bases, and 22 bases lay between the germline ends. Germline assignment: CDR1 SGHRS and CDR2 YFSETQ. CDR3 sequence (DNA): TGCGCCAGCAGCTTCACCAAATCCCTTAACAGGGCCGAGACCCAGTACTTC. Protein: CASSFTKSLNRAETQYF.

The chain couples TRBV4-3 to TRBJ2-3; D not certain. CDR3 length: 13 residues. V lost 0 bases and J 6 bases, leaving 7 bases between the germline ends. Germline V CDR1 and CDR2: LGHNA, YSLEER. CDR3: CASSQDPYDTQYF. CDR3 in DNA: TGCGCCAGCAGCCAAGATCCCTACGATACGCAGTATTTT.

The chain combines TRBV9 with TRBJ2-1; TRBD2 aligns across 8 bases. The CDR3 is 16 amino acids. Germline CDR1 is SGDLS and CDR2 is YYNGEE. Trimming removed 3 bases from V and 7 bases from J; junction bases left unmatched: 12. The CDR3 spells CASSAFGGATRNEQFF. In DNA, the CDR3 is TGTGCCAGCAGCGCTTTCGGGGGGGCCACGAGGAATGAGCAGTTCTTC.

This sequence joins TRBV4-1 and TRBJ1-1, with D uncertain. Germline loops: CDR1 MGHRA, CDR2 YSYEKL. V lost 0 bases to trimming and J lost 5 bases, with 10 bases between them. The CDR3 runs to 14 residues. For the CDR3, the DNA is TGCGCCAGCAGCCAAGAAGGCCAGAGGACTGAAGCTTTCTTT. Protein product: CASSQEGQRTEAFF.

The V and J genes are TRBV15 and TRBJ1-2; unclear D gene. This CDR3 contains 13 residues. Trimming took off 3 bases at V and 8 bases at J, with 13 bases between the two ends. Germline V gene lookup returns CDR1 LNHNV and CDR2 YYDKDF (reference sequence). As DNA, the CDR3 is TGTGCCACCAGCAGGGGGAGGGAGCACGGCTACACCTTC. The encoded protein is CATSRGREHGYTF.

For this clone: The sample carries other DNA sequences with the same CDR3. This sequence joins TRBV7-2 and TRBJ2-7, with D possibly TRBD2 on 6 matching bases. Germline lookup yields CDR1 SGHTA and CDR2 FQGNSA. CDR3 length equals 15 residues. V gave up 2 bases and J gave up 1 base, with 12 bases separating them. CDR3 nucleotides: TGTGCCAGCAGCTTAAACGGGGGTGGGTCCTACGAGCAGTACTTC. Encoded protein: CASSLNGGGSYEQYF.

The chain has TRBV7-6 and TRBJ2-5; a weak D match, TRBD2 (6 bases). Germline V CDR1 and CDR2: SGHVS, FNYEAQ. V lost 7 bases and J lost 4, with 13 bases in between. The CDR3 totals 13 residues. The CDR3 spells CASIDRGRETQYF. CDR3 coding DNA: TGTGCCAGCATCGATCGGGGGAGAGAGACCCAGTACTTC.

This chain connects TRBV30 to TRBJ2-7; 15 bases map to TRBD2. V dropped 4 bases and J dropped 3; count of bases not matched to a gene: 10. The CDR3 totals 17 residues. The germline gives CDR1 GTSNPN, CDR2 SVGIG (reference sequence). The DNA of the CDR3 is TGTGCCTGGACCCCAGGAGGACTAGCGGGGGGGCACTACGAGCAGTACTTC. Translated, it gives CAWTPGGLAGGHYEQYF.

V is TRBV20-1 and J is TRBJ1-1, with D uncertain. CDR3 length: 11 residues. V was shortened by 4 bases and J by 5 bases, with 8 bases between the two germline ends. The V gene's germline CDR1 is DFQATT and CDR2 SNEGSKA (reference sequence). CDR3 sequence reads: CSAITRTEAFF. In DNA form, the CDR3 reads TGCAGTGCTATTACGAGGACTGAAGCTTTCTTT.

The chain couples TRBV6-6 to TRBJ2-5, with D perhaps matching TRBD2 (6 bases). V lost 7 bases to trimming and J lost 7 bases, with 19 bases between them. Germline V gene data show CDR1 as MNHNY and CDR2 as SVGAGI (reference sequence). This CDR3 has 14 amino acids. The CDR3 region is CASTLSGVQGTQYF. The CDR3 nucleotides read TGTGCCAGCACCCTGTCGGGGGTGCAGGGGACCCAGTACTTC.